This passage covers 6 T cell receptor beta chains from one sample sequenced in a study of control samples from healthy donors and cancer patients. Profiling relied on immunoSEQ multiplex PCR, and the TCRdb table lists in-frame clones only, not all of them. The table has over 100,000 clones, approximately 88% seen once. The sequencing sample was made of blood. These receptors came from a middle-aged man in good health.

The chain couples TRBV19 to TRBJ1-1; perhaps TRBD1 as D (5 bases). V was cut by 9 bases and J by 1 base, with 12 bases left in between. Germline CDR1 is LNHDA and CDR2 is SQIVND (reference sequence). CDR3 length: 13 residues. The CDR3, as DNA: TGTGCCAGCCGGACACAGGAGAACACTGAAGCTTTCTTT. Translated: CASRTQENTEAFF.

The CDR3 reads CALPGTEGYTF. The CDR3 nucleotides read TGTGCCTTACCCGGGACGGAGGGCTACACCTTC. The chain links TRBV30 to TRBJ1-2, with a possible D match to TRBD1 (5 bases). Trimming pared 7 bases from V and 8 bases from J, leaving 14 bases between. The CDR3 loop spans 11 amino acids. Per the germline V gene, CDR1 is GTSNPN and CDR2 is SVGIG (reference sequence).

The rearrangement uses TRBV5-1 and TRBJ2-2; 7 bases are a match to TRBD1. The CDR3 extends over 16 amino acids. Germline CDR1 reads SGHRS; CDR2 reads YFSETQ. With V trimmed by 0 bases and J by 2 bases, 4 bases remained unmatched. The CDR3: CASSLAGTVNTGELFF. DNA for the CDR3: TGCGCCAGCAGCTTGGCCGGGACAGTAAACACCGGGGAGCTGTTTTTT.

The V and J genes are TRBV3-1 (or the pseudogene TRBV3-2) and TRBJ1-5, with a possible D match to TRBD1 (6 bases). Germline V gives CDR1 LGHDT, CDR2 YNNKEL (reference sequence). This CDR3 has 14 amino acids. The V end was cut by 1 base, the J end by 2 bases, with 6 bases between. The DNA for the CDR3 is TGTGCCAGCAGCCAAGGACAGGGCAATCAGCCCCAGCATTTT. Encoded protein: CASSQGQGNQPQHF.

The rearrangement joins TRBV6-1 to TRBJ2-1; TRBD2 agrees at 13 bases. The germline gives CDR1 MNHNS, CDR2 SASEGT. Unmatched junction bases numbered 11, after V lost 5 bases and J lost 10 bases. The CDR3 covers 16 residues. CDR3 region: CASSQGLAGARKEQFF. The CDR3 DNA follows: TGTGCCAGCAGTCAAGGACTAGCGGGGGCGAGGAAGGAGCAGTTCTTC.

This chain joins TRBV6-4 and TRBJ2-7; possibly TRBD2 for D (5 bases). The CDR3 consists of 14 residues. Germline lookup yields CDR1 MRHNA and CDR2 SNTAGT. V shed 0 bases and J shed 6 bases, with 12 bases lying between them. The CDR3 DNA is TGTGCCAGCAGTGACTCGCCCGGGATCGGCGAGCAGTACTTC. Its translation is CASSDSPGIGEQYF.